The entry below describes one TCR beta chain. Its antigen is undetermined. This entry belongs to a study of cytomegalovirus exposure and HLA in healthy donors. Study-level findings and limits: Many donors shared some public TCRs, even though most TCR sequences were rare. About 90% or about 30% of the time was how often most TCR beta V segments were productive, according to an earlier analysis. It is likely that the observed cluster of highly shared sequence variants was a sequencing artifact. In a later analysis, at a false discovery rate of 0.05, fewer than 20,000 TCR beta sequences matched HLA alleles.

The CDR3 runs 14 residues. The junction had 2 bases not matched to a gene; V was cut back by 4 bases and J by 3 bases. Germline CDR1 SGHAT, CDR2 FQNNGV. The primer mix had 60 Vbeta and 13 Jbeta primers. Some clones are missing from TCRdb's copy, which holds only in-frame ones; the method was immunoSEQ multiplex PCR. Among about 160,000 clones listed, approximately 72% were seen once. Source material: PBMCs. This chain links TRBV11-2 with TRBJ1-1; TRBD1 agrees at 10 bases. This TCR was recovered from a female donor in good health and CMV-seronegative. The CDR3: CASSYGTGDTEAFF. In DNA form, the CDR3 reads TGTGCCAGCAGCTATGGGACAGGGGACACTGAAGCTTTCTTT.